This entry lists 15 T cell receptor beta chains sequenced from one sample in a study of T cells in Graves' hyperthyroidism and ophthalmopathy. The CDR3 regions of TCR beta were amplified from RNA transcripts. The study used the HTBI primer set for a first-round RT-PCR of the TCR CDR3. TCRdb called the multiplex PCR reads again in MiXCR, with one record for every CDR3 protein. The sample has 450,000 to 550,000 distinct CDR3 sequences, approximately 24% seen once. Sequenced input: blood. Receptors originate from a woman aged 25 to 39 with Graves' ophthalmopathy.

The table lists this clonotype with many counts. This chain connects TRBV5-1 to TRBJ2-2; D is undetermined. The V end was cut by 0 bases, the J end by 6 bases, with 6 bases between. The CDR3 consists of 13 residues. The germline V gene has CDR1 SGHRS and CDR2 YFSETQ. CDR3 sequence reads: CASSLGPPGELFF. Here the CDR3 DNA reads TGCGCCAGCAGCTTGGGACCCCCCGGGGAGCTGTTTTTT.

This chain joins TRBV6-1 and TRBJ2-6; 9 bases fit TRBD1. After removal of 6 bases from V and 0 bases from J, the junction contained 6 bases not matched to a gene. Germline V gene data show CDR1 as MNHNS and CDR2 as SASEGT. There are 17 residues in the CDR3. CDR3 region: CASRGTGNPSGANVLTF. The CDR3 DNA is TGTGCCAGCAGGGGGACAGGGAATCCCTCTGGGGCCAACGTCCTGACTTTC.

DNA of the CDR3: TGTGCCAGTGGACAGTCTGGAAACACCATATATTTT. It specifies CASGQSGNTIYF. This chain links TRBV19 with TRBJ1-3, with a tentative D call TRBD1 (6 bases). The V end lost 8 bases, the J end lost 1 base, and 6 bases lay between the germline ends. The CDR3 is made up of 12 amino acids. CDR1 is LNHDA and CDR2 is SQIVND in the germline V gene (reference sequence).

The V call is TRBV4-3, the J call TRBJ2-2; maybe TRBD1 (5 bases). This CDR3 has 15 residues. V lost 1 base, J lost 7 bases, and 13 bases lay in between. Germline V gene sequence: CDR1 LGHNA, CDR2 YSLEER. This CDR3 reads CASSQVARAIGELFF. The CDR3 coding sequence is TGCGCCAGCAGCCAAGTGGCCAGGGCTATCGGGGAGCTGTTTTTT.

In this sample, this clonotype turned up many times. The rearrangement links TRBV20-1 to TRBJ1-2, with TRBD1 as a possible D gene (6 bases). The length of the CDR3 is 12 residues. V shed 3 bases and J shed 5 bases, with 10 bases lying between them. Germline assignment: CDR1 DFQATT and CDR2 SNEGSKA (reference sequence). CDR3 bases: TGCAGTGCTAGTAAGGGGGGGTATGGCTACACCTTC. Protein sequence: CSASKGGYGYTF.

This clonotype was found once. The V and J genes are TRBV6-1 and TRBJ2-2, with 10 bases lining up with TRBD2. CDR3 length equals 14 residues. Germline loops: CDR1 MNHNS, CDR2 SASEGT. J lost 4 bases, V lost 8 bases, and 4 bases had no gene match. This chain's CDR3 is CASAGTSATGELFF. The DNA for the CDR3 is TGTGCCAGCGCCGGGACTAGCGCCACCGGGGAGCTGTTTTTT.

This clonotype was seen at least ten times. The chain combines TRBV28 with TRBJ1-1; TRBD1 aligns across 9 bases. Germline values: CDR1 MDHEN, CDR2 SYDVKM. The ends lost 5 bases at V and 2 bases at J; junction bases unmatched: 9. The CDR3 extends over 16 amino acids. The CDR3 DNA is TGTGCCAGCAGTCCTTTACAGGGGGCAGGAAACACTGAAGCTTTCTTT. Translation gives CASSPLQGAGNTEAFF.

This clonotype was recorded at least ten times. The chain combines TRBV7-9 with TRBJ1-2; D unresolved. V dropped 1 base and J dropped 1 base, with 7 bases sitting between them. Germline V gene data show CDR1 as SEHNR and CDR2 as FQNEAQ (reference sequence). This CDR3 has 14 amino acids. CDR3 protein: CASSLVGNNYGYTF. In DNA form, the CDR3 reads TGTGCCAGCAGCTTAGTAGGGAATAACTATGGCTACACCTTC.

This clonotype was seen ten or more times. In DNA form, the CDR3 reads TGTGCCATCAGTGAGTCGTTTAGGGAAGCTTTCTTT. Amino acids: CAISESFREAFF. The chain couples TRBV10-3 to TRBJ1-1; D remains ambiguous. This CDR3 is built from 12 residues. V lost 0 bases and J lost 8, with 7 bases in between. The germline CDR1 and CDR2 sequences are ENHRY and SYGVKD.

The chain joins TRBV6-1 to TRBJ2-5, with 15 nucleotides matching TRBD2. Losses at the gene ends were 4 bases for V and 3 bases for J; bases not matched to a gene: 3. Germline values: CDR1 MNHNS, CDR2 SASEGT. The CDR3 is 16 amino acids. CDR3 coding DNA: TGTGCCAGCAGTGCATGGACTAGCGGGGGGGAAGAGACCCAGTACTTC. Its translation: CASSAWTSGGEETQYF.

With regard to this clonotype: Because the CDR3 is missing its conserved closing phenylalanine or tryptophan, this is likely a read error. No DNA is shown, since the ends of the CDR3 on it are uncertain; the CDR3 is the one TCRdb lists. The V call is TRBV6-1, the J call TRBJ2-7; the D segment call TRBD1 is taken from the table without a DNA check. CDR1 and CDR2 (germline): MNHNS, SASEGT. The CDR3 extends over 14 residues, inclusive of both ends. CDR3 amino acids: CASSQGDSLYEQCY.

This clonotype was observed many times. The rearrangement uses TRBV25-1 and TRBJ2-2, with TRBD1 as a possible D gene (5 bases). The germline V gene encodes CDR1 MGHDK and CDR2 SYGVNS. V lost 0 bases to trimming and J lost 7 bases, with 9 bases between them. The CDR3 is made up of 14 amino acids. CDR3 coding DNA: TGTGCCAGCAGTGAATACAGGGATTTCGGGGAGCTGTTTTTT. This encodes CASSEYRDFGELFF.

DNA of the CDR3: TGTGCCAGCAGTTTGGGGCAGTCCCACTATGGCTACACCTTC. Its translation: CASSLGQSHYGYTF. The rearrangement links TRBV12-3 or TRBV12-4 to TRBJ1-2; maybe TRBD1 (5 bases). CDR3 size: 14 residues. Trimming cost V 3 bases and J 3 bases, with 11 bases left between them.

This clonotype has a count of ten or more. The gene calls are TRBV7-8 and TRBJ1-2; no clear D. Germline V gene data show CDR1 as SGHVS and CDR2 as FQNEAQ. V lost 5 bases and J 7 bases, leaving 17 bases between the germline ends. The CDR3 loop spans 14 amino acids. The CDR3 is CASSPSAEYFGYTF. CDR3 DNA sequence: TGTGCCAGCAGCCCGTCGGCGGAGTACTTTGGCTACACCTTC.

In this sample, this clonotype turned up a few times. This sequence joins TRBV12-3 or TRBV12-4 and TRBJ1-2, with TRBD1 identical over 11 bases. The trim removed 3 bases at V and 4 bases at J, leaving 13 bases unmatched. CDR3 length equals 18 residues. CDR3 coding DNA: TGTGCCAGCAGTTTGGAAGGTGCGGACAGGGGGCTTTTCTATGGCTACACCTTC. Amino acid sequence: CASSLEGADRGLFYGYTF.